This T cell receptor beta chain was documented in a study of blood T cell repertoires in COVID-19. Study-level information: PBMCs, B-cell-depleted T cells, or T cells provided the cDNA or gDNA that made up the material.

The J segment lost 6 bases and the V segment lost 4 bases, leaving 5 bases of the junction unmatched. The CDR3 length is 14 residues. The germline CDR1 and CDR2 sequences are SGHRS and YFSETQ. Assignment of participants to cohorts was predicated upon participant-reported clinical history. Authors' analysis steps: Nucleated cell counts were estimated from reference gene primer amplification. Assay used: immunoSEQ multiplex PCR; TCRdb lists only in-frame clones, some missing. V and J calls and clone size follow that table, whereas D and trimming were derived from the DNA. The sample holds a few hundred thousand clones, 85% to 90% seen once.

The sample taken for sequencing was PBMCs or T cells enriched from blood (not recorded which). The chain is built from TRBV5-1 and TRBJ2-1; TRBD1 matches 9 bases. This clonotype was obtained from a man aged 25-45 years who had been exposed to COVID-19. The CDR3 protein is CASSRDREGNEQFF. The CDR3 DNA reads as TGCGCCAGCAGCAGGGACAGGGAAGGCAATGAGCAGTTCTTC.